This TCR beta chain was identified in a study of T cells in Graves' hyperthyroidism and ophthalmopathy (dated by TCRdb to between 2019 and 2020). For the wider study: Peripheral blood was sampled at the time of initial diagnosis, prior to any treatment. To identify TCR V-J signatures that set the groups apart, the researchers used a discovery cohort of more than 95 patients, made up of roughly 40 with Graves' ophthalmopathy and around 58 with stable Graves' hyperthyroidism. An independent validation cohort of about 19 hyperthyroidism patients and approximately 17 patients who later progressed to ophthalmopathy tested prospective prediction of ophthalmopathy. The roughly 90 discovery patients were divided at random into training and test sets in a 7:3 ratio. In addition, the study compared T-cell repertoires in thyroid tissue and in blood from about six Graves' hyperthyroidism patients. Once sampling was done, hyperthyroidism patients were given methimazole at a starting dose of 30 mg daily, whereas ophthalmopathy patients were given high-dose intravenous methylprednisolone. The paper describes TCR Vbeta CDR3 sequencing of 140 or so peripheral blood samples, made up of roughly 40 ophthalmopathy patients, approximately 73 hyperthyroidism patients and around 17 progressor patients.

According to the germline V gene, CDR1 reads MNHNS and CDR2 reads SASEGT. Taken from cysteine to phenylalanine, the CDR3 has 18 residues. Here the CDR3 DNA is all that survives: 54 bases in frame from base 1. V loses 6 bases at its end and J loses 0 bases; junction bases beyond the gene matches: 14. The hyperthyroidism patients were between 18 and 65 years old and newly diagnosed, with a disease duration of less than 2 months. The study excluded patients with uncontrolled infections, other autoimmune diseases, pregnancy or lactation. Diagnoses were based on clinical symptoms, serum thyroxine and TRAb, thyroid ultrasound and orbital computed tomography. For progressor patients, blood was drawn at the first diagnosis of hyperthyroidism, before any ophthalmopathy symptoms had appeared. PBMCs were separated from roughly 10 ml of fresh peripheral blood using Ficoll-Paque density gradient centrifugation. Progressor patients were first diagnosed with Graves' hyperthyroidism and then developed ophthalmopathy during follow-up. Total RNA was extracted with Trizol reagent, and quality was checked on an Agilent 2100 Bioanalyzer.

The TCR beta CDR3 regions were amplified from RNA transcripts. For the first round of RT-PCR on the TCR CDR3, the HTBI primer set was used together with the Qiagen OneStep RT-PCR kit. A second multiplex PCR round built the libraries, followed by size selection and purification. The libraries were sequenced on an Illumina HiSeq2000 using paired-end 100 bp reads. Processing in the source paper ran as follows. Raw data were processed with SOAPnuke, discarding reads with adapters, uncalled bases, mean Phred below 15, or no exact constant-primer or identifier match. COPE v1.2.5 was used to merge high-quality paired reads, and clonotypes were defined as unique nucleotide sequences. MiTCR v1.1 was used to align the clonotypes against IMGT TRBV, TRBD and TRBJ reference segments. Only V-J combinations with frequency above 0.0001, covering about 99% of repertoires, were analysed. The TCS score was defined as the ratio of F50 (clonal expansion) to E x V (chaos), calculated using BLOSUM62-based TCRdist between CDR3 peptides within each V-J. Welch's t-statistics and random forest reduced roughly 530 V-J features to roughly 13, which were used in a naive Bayes classifier (R e1071). Using fastp trimming at Q25 and MiXCR clonotype assembly, TCRdb reanalyzed the public sequencing data and kept in-frame beta chains. Here each entry gathers all rows of one CDR3 protein and keeps the most common genes and DNA. TCRdb's processing, not the study's, gives the V and J calls here. This sample comprises about 290,000 distinct CDR3 sequences, about 15% of them detected only once. The top ten constitute more than 30% of the sample.

Results and caveats for the whole study, not just this receptor: Blood samples also contained most of the expanded thyroid clonotypes (frequency above 0.001), which suggests that blood repertoires may reflect thyroid immune responses. During validation, the model predicted progression to ophthalmopathy a median of approximately 6 months ahead of onset, with around 71% sensitivity and around 72% specificity. A model built on a 13 V-J signature distinguished ophthalmopathy from stable hyperthyroidism, reaching about 89% sensitivity and about 81% specificity in cross-validation and 80%/75% in testing. Sample size was not statistically predetermined, and investigators were not blinded to group allocation.

This clonotype showed up many times. Its antigen remains unidentified. No qualities accompany the bases; no much larger clone lies one base away. The V and J segments used are TRBV6-1 and TRBJ2-4; 7 bases in the middle match TRBD1. The source is a woman aged 45-60 years with Graves' hyperthyroidism that later progressed to Graves' ophthalmopathy. Sequenced input: blood. The nucleotide sequence reads as follows: TGTGCCAGCAGACACCGGGACAGACTGAAGCTAGCCAAAAACATTCAGTACTTC. Translation gives CASRHRDRLKLAKNIQYF.